This T cell receptor beta chain came from a study of shared clonotypes between healthy human individuals. Study overall: Sampling drew on donors who were two women and a few men aged 18 to 49. Three CD4 naive, three CD4 memory, two CD8 naive and one CD8 memory plate were used per donor. Whole-study findings and limits: Genetic and exposure-history diversity was limited by the small donor number.

This clone was picked up one time. The antigen is unknown. One end of the junction varies from germline; a read error may be responsible. The CDR3 runs 14 residues. CDR1 and CDR2 from the germline V gene are MDHEN and SYDVKM. Data came from immunoSEQ multiplex PCR; TCRdb stores just in-frame clones and leaves some out. The sample includes more than 900,000 clones, around 82% seen only once; the top ten take roughly 0.55%. Sequencing was carried out using memory CD4+ T cells from PBMCs. Subset described: CD45RA-negative fraction. The origin of this receptor is a man between 18 and 35 years old in good health. Some clones in this sample may be carry-over from other donors' samples. V and J are TRBV28 and TRBJ2-7, with TRBD1 as a possible D gene (6 bases). The CDR3 DNA sequence: TGTGCCAGCAGTTTGACAGGCCCCAGGGGTGGGCAGCACTTC. Translation: CASSLTGPRGGQHF.